The present entry profiles one TCR beta chain with its context. Its antigen is unidentified. This entry comes from a study of cytomegalovirus exposure and HLA in healthy donors. Looking at the study overall: Within an early data release were about 85 million unique TCRs drawn from HLA-typed donors.

The V end lost 2 bases, the J end lost 0 bases, and 10 bases lay between the germline ends. Germline CDR1 LNHNV, CDR2 YYDKDF (reference sequence). The CDR3 covers 15 residues. The PCR made use of 60 Vbeta and 13 Jbeta primers. Produced via immunoSEQ multiplex PCR; TCRdb's table is partial and in-frame only. The data show roughly 97,000 clones, over 75% seen once. Regarding the study as a whole: A later analysis by the authors found several of the most significant clusters apparently linked to common viral pathogens. In vitro experiments confirmed that a few CMV-associated chains were specific for CMV antigens.

At the time of sampling, donors were nominally healthy, though unrecorded immune exposures were likely. The rearrangement joins TRBV15 to TRBJ1-1; D not resolved. The clonotype was recovered from a man aged 40-49 years in good health and CMV-seropositive. The sample was PBMCs. CDR3: CATSRPGSMNTEAFF. As DNA, the CDR3 is TGTGCCACCAGCAGACCGGGGTCCATGAACACTGAAGCTTTCTTT.